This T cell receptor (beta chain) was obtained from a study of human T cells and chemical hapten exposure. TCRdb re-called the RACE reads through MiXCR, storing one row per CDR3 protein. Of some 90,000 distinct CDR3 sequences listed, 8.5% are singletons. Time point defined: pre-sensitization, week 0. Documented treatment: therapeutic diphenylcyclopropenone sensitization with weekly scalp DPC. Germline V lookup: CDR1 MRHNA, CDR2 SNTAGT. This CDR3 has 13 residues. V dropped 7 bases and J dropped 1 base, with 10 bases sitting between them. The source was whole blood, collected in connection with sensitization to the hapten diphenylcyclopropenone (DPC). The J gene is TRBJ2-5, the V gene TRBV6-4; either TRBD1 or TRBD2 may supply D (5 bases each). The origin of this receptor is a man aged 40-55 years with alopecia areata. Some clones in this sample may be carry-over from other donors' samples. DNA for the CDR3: TGTGCCAGCAATAAGGGGACCCAAGAGACCCAGTACTTC. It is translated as CASNKGTQETQYF.